A single sample is the source of the 14 T cell receptor beta chains below, sequenced in a study of blood T cell repertoires in COVID-19. Produced via immunoSEQ multiplex PCR; TCRdb's table is partial and in-frame only. The sample includes roughly 130,000 clones, roughly 84% of them seen just once. The sample was peripheral blood. Source of these receptors: a woman in her twenties or thirties who had recovered from COVID-19.

This chain links TRBV6-6 with TRBJ2-1; 10 bases match TRBD1. The V gene's germline CDR1 is MNHNY and CDR2 SVGAGI (reference sequence). V was pared by 5 bases and J by 9 bases, with 10 bases of the junction left unmatched. The length of the CDR3 is 15 residues. The DNA of the CDR3 is TGTGCCAGCAGTAGACAGGGGGCTAAGGGGAGTGAGCAGTTCTTC. It codes for CASSRQGAKGSEQFF.

The rearrangement uses TRBV7-9 and TRBJ2-7; a weak D match, TRBD2 (5 bases). The germline V gene has CDR1 SEHNR and CDR2 FQNEAQ (reference sequence). V was shortened by 0 bases and J by 3 bases, with 15 bases between the two germline ends. The CDR3 runs 16 residues. CDR3: CASSLAQGASNYEQYF. The CDR3 DNA reads TGTGCCAGCAGCTTAGCACAAGGTGCTAGCAACTACGAGCAGTACTTC.

The chain links TRBV30 to TRBJ2-5, with TRBD1 matching 8 bases. The trim removed 5 bases at V and 5 bases at J, leaving 19 bases unmatched. The germline gives CDR1 GTSNPN, CDR2 SVGIG (reference sequence). This CDR3 has 17 amino acids. CDR3 in DNA: TGTGCCTGGGGGCCGACGGACAGGGTAAACATCCCCGAGACCCAGTACTTC. Amino acids: CAWGPTDRVNIPETQYF.

This chain uses TRBV14 with TRBJ2-2, with 9 bases fitting TRBD2. The CDR3 covers 17 residues. Losses at the gene ends were 4 bases for V and 9 bases for J; bases not matched to a gene: 15. Germline-derived CDR1 and CDR2 are SGHDN and FVKESK. The CDR3 is CASSPLPTSGMLRELFF. The CDR3 DNA is TGTGCCAGCAGCCCGTTACCGACTAGCGGAATGCTCCGGGAGCTGTTTTTT. The full variable domain, completed using reference TRBV14 and TRBJ2-2, is EAGVTQFPSHSVIEKGQTVTLRCDPISGHDNLYWYRRVMGKEIKFLLHFVKESKQDESGMPNNRFLAERTGGTYSTLKVQPAELEDSGVYFCASSPLPTSGMLRELFFGEGSRLTVL.

This CDR3 is CASSLYPPGAYEQYF. As DNA, the CDR3 is TGTGCCAGCAGCTTATACCCCCCCGGGGCCTACGAGCAGTACTTC. This chain uses TRBV11-2 with TRBJ2-7; maybe TRBD2 (5 bases). V was clipped by 2 bases and J by 2 bases, with 13 bases between them. Germline assignment: CDR1 SGHAT and CDR2 FQNNGV. The CDR3 covers 15 residues.

This clone occurred once. V usage is TRBV15 and J usage is TRBJ2-3; weak D call: TRBD1 (6 bases). Trimming stripped 5 bases from V and 6 bases from J, with 18 bases between. The CDR3 is 15 amino acids. Germline CDR1 is LNHNV and CDR2 is YYDKDF (reference sequence). This CDR3 reads CATSAQGMKRDTQYF. The CDR3 nucleotides read TGTGCCACCAGCGCCCAGGGGATGAAACGGGATACGCAGTATTTT.

The chain uses TRBV4-1 and TRBJ1-1, with D perhaps matching TRBD1 (5 bases). CDR1 is MGHRA and CDR2 is YSYEKL in the germline V gene. This CDR3 has 16 residues. Trimming removed 4 bases at V and 1 base at J, with 16 bases between. In DNA, the CDR3 is TGCGCCAGCAGCCTCAGCCCCGAGACAGAGAACACTGAAGCTTTCTTT. Translated, it gives CASSLSPETENTEAFF.

The chain has TRBV19 and TRBJ1-2; TRBD1 agrees at 8 bases. CDR3 length: 15 amino acids. After removal of 3 bases from V and 4 bases from J, the junction contained 7 bases not matched to a gene. The V gene's germline CDR1 is LNHDA and CDR2 SQIVND (reference sequence). CDR3 nucleotides: TGTGCCAGTAGTATCCTTGGGACAGGTCTCTATGGCTACACCTTC. As protein: CASSILGTGLYGYTF.

The chain links TRBV27 to TRBJ1-1, with D possibly TRBD1 on 6 matching bases. The CDR3 consists of 16 residues. V shed 6 bases and J shed 0 bases, with 17 bases lying between them. The germline V gene encodes CDR1 MNHEY and CDR2 SMNVEV (reference sequence). The CDR3 DNA is TGTGCCAGCAGCTATTCAGGGGCGACGGTGAACACTGAAGCTTTCTTT. This encodes CASSYSGATVNTEAFF.

This chain joins TRBV7-8 and TRBJ2-7; tentative D call: TRBD2 (5 bases). Trimming took 6 bases from V and 0 from J, leaving 15 bases between them. CDR1 is SGHVS and CDR2 is FQNEAQ in the germline V gene. This CDR3 comprises 15 residues. CDR3 protein: CASSSPEENSYEQYF. CDR3 nucleotide sequence: TGTGCCAGCAGTTCTCCGGAGGAAAACTCCTACGAGCAGTACTTC.

This chain connects TRBV19 to TRBJ1-2; TRBD1 agrees at 7 bases. CDR3 length equals 14 residues. Per germline, CDR1 LNHDA and CDR2 SQIVND (reference sequence). V shed 5 bases, J shed 4 bases, and the junction held 7 bases outside the gene matches. CDR3: CASSFQGVGYGYTF. As DNA, the CDR3 is TGTGCCAGTAGTTTTCAGGGGGTCGGCTATGGCTACACCTTC.

The V gene is TRBV6-1, the J gene TRBJ1-4; the D is unclear. Looked up from germline, CDR1 is MNHNS and CDR2 is SASEGT. V was pared by 2 bases and J by 3 bases, with 10 bases between. The CDR3 has 15 residues. The CDR3 DNA is TGTGCCAGCAGTGAATACAGAAATTCTAATGAAAAACTGTTTTTT. Amino acids: CASSEYRNSNEKLFF.

The genes are TRBV6-5 and TRBJ2-1; 8 nucleotides match TRBD2. V dropped 6 bases and J dropped 3; count of bases not matched to a gene: 4. This CDR3 contains 14 residues. From germline, CDR1 is MNHEY and CDR2 SVGAGI. CDR3 DNA sequence: TGTGCCAGCAGAGTTAGCGGGGTCTACAATGAGCAGTTCTTC. This translates into CASRVSGVYNEQFF.

The CDR3 DNA reads as TGTGCCAGTCTAGCGGGGGGCCAGGTGGAGACCCAGTACTTC. Translation gives CASLAGGQVETQYF. The rearrangement uses TRBV5-6 and TRBJ2-5; 11 bases are a match to TRBD2. Germline CDR1 SGHDT, CDR2 YYEEEE. This CDR3 has 14 residues. V lost 8 bases to trimming and J lost 5 bases; unmatched junction nucleotides: 8.